A selection of T cell receptor beta chains follows, all from one sample in a study of shared clonotypes between healthy human individuals. Assay: immunoSEQ multiplex PCR; the TCRdb copy retains only in-frame clones and omits some. Here the sample spans approximately 500,000 clones, about three quarters being singletons. Sequences were obtained from PBMCs. The receptors stem from a woman in her forties in good health. Some clones in this sample may be carry-over from other donors' samples. The CDR3 runs from the conserved cysteine through the conserved F or W. The D gene is left open where the match is weak. Clone size is given for some rows only: seen once, a few or many times, or a class if the clone is expanded.

cdr3_nt: TGTGCCAGTAGTCTAGCGGGAGCAGATACGCAGTATTTT
cdr3_aa: CASSLAGADTQYF
d_call: TRBD2
j_call: TRBJ2-3
v_call: TRBV19
clone_size: NA

cdr3_nt: TGTGCCAGCAGCGTAGAACAGGGGCGGTATGGCTACACCTTC
cdr3_aa: CASSVEQGRYGYTF
d_call: TRBD1
j_call: TRBJ1-2
v_call: TRBV9
clone_size: NA

cdr3_nt: TGTGCCAGCAGTTTAGGCCAGCCCAGAAGCTCCTACGAGCAGTACTTC
cdr3_aa: CASSLGQPRSSYEQYF
d_call: NA
j_call: TRBJ2-7
v_call: TRBV27
clone_size: NA

cdr3_nt: TGTGCCAGCAGTGTGGGCGGGGGTGACACTGAAGCTTTCTTT
cdr3_aa: CASSVGGGDTEAFF
d_call: NA
j_call: TRBJ1-1
v_call: TRBV5-4
clone_size: NA

cdr3_nt: TGTGCCAGCAGTGAAGCGCTTCAGGTCGACACCGGGGAGCTGTTTTTT
cdr3_aa: CASSEALQVDTGELFF
d_call: NA
j_call: TRBJ2-2
v_call: TRBV6-1
clone_size: NA

cdr3_nt: TGTGCCAGCGCTAGGGACAGGGGGCTCTTCTATGGCTACACCTTC
cdr3_aa: CASARDRGLFYGYTF
d_call: TRBD1
j_call: TRBJ1-2
v_call: TRBV2
clone_size: once

cdr3_nt: TGTGCCAGCAGCCCTGGACTAGCGGGGTTCTCTGGGGCCAACGTCCTGACTTTC
cdr3_aa: CASSPGLAGFSGANVLTF
d_call: TRBD2
j_call: TRBJ2-6
v_call: TRBV7-9
clone_size: NA

cdr3_nt: TGTGCCATCAGTGTGGGGATACCGGGTCAAGTCTCCGGGGACACCGGGGAGCTGTTTTTT
cdr3_aa: CAISVGIPGQVSGDTGELFF
d_call: NA
j_call: TRBJ2-2
v_call: TRBV10-3
clone_size: NA

cdr3_nt: TGCGCCAGCAGCTTGGGCGCGGGGCGGGAAAAACTGTTTTTT
cdr3_aa: CASSLGAGREKLFF
d_call: NA
j_call: TRBJ1-4
v_call: TRBV5-1
clone_size: once

cdr3_nt: TGCGCCAGCAGCCAAGATTTGGCAGGGAGGAGCTATGGCTACACCTTC
cdr3_aa: CASSQDLAGRSYGYTF
d_call: NA
j_call: TRBJ1-2
v_call: TRBV4-1
clone_size: NA

cdr3_nt: TGCGCCAGCAGCTCCCGACTAGCGGGGCCAGGTGAGCAGTTCTTC
cdr3_aa: CASSSRLAGPGEQFF
d_call: TRBD2
j_call: TRBJ2-1
v_call: TRBV5-1
clone_size: NA

cdr3_nt: TGCGCCAGCAGACGGGGACTATCGATAGAGACCCAGTACTTC
cdr3_aa: CASRRGLSIETQYF
d_call: TRBD2
j_call: TRBJ2-5
v_call: TRBV5-1
clone_size: NA

cdr3_nt: TGTGCCAGCAGTTACGGGACACCGACAGTGAACACTGAAGCTTTCTTT
cdr3_aa: CASSYGTPTVNTEAFF
d_call: NA
j_call: TRBJ1-1
v_call: TRBV6-5
clone_size: NA

cdr3_nt: TGTGCCAGTAGTTCCGTACATGGGGAAAAACTGTTTTTT
cdr3_aa: CASSSVHGEKLFF
d_call: NA
j_call: TRBJ1-4
v_call: TRBV19
clone_size: once

cdr3_nt: TGCGCCAGCCGAGCCGAGGTGGGGGGAAACACCATATATTTT
cdr3_aa: CASRAEVGGNTIYF
d_call: NA
j_call: TRBJ1-3
v_call: TRBV4-1
clone_size: NA

cdr3_nt: TGCGCCAGCCGCTCGCCCGGACAGGGATACCAGCAGTACTTC
cdr3_aa: CASRSPGQGYQQYF
d_call: TRBD1
j_call: TRBJ2-7
v_call: TRBV5-1
clone_size: NA

cdr3_nt: TGTGCCACTAACGCGGACACGACAAGCAATCAGCCCCAGCATTTT
cdr3_aa: CATNADTTSNQPQHF
d_call: NA
j_call: TRBJ1-5
v_call: TRBV19
clone_size: many

cdr3_nt: TGCAGCGTTGAAGAACAGGGGGCAGATACGCAGTATTTT
cdr3_aa: CSVEEQGADTQYF
d_call: TRBD1
j_call: TRBJ2-3
v_call: TRBV29-1
clone_size: NA

cdr3_nt: TGCGCCAGCCGCTACCCCCTTAGGTGGCGGGAGGTTTACACCGGGGAGCTGTTTTTT
cdr3_aa: CASRYPLRWREVYTGELFF
d_call: TRBD2
j_call: TRBJ2-2
v_call: TRBV5-1
clone_size: NA

cdr3_nt: TGCGCCAGCAGCTTGGAAGGTGGCAGGGGCACAGATACGCAGTATTTT
cdr3_aa: CASSLEGGRGTDTQYF
d_call: NA
j_call: TRBJ2-3
v_call: TRBV5-1
clone_size: NA

cdr3_nt: TGTGCCAGCAGTTCCTTATTAGCGGGAGTGAAAAACATTCAGTACTTC
cdr3_aa: CASSSLLAGVKNIQYF
d_call: TRBD2
j_call: TRBJ2-4
v_call: TRBV6-5
clone_size: NA

cdr3_nt: TGTGCCAGCAGCCAGAGGGCTAGCGGGAGAACTAGCACAGATACGCAGTATTTT
cdr3_aa: CASSQRASGRTSTDTQYF
d_call: TRBD2
j_call: TRBJ2-3
v_call: TRBV7-9
clone_size: NA

cdr3_nt: TGCGCCAGCAGATTGGCCCTAGCGGGGTCCTACGAGCAGTACTTC
cdr3_aa: CASRLALAGSYEQYF
d_call: TRBD2
j_call: TRBJ2-7
v_call: TRBV5-1
clone_size: NA

cdr3_nt: TGCGCCAGCAGCCAAGACGGGACAGGGGATGAAAAACTGTTTTTT
cdr3_aa: CASSQDGTGDEKLFF
d_call: TRBD1
j_call: TRBJ1-4
v_call: TRBV4-1
clone_size: NA

cdr3_nt: TGCGCCACCTCCGGGACAGGGTACGAGCAGTTCTTC
cdr3_aa: CATSGTGYEQFF
d_call: TRBD1
j_call: TRBJ2-1
v_call: TRBV10-2
clone_size: NA

cdr3_nt: TGTGCCAGCAGCCTCCGGGGACGTCCCGATGAGCAGTTCTTC
cdr3_aa: CASSLRGRPDEQFF
d_call: NA
j_call: TRBJ2-1
v_call: TRBV7-6
clone_size: NA

cdr3_nt: TGTGCCAGCAGCTTAGTAGGGGGACATCCCGGGGGAGAGACCCAGTACTTC
cdr3_aa: CASSLVGGHPGGETQYF
d_call: NA
j_call: TRBJ2-5
v_call: TRBV7-7
clone_size: NA

cdr3_nt: TGTGCCAGCAGCTCCCCCTCCTACAATGAGCAGTTCTTC
cdr3_aa: CASSSPSYNEQFF
d_call: NA
j_call: TRBJ2-1
v_call: TRBV11-3
clone_size: NA

cdr3_nt: TGTGCCAGCAGCCGACTAGCGGGTTCCACAGATACGCAGTATTTT
cdr3_aa: CASSRLAGSTDTQYF
d_call: TRBD2
j_call: TRBJ2-3
v_call: TRBV4-2
clone_size: NA

cdr3_nt: TGTGCCAGCAGCTTAGAGGCAGGGGGCCGCGAGCAGTACTTC
cdr3_aa: CASSLEAGGREQYF
d_call: TRBD1
j_call: TRBJ2-7
v_call: TRBV11-2
clone_size: NA

cdr3_nt: TGTGCCAGCAGTCCCTTTCCCACAGGGGACAATCAGCCCCAGCATTTT
cdr3_aa: CASSPFPTGDNQPQHF
d_call: TRBD1
j_call: TRBJ1-5
v_call: TRBV7-3
clone_size: few

cdr3_nt: TGCGCCAGCAGGATGGGACCGTACCAAGAGACCCAGTACTTC
cdr3_aa: CASRMGPYQETQYF
d_call: NA
j_call: TRBJ2-5
v_call: TRBV5-1
clone_size: many

cdr3_nt: TGCAGTGCTTCACAATTTACCGAGCAGTACTTC
cdr3_aa: CSASQFTEQYF
d_call: NA
j_call: TRBJ2-7
v_call: TRBV20-1
clone_size: once

cdr3_nt: TGTGCCAGCAGAACCCATATTCAAGGGCGGGAAAACTATGGCTACACCTTC
cdr3_aa: CASRTHIQGRENYGYTF
d_call: NA
j_call: TRBJ1-2
v_call: TRBV28
clone_size: NA

cdr3_nt: TGTGCCAGCAGCTTCGCCAGGGAATTGAACACTGAAGCTTTCTTT
cdr3_aa: CASSFARELNTEAFF
d_call: NA
j_call: TRBJ1-1
v_call: TRBV7-3
clone_size: NA

cdr3_nt: TGTGCCACCAGCAGAGCCCCGATGGGTGGGACTGAAGCTTTCTTT
cdr3_aa: CATSRAPMGGTEAFF
d_call: NA
j_call: TRBJ1-1
v_call: TRBV15
clone_size: NA

cdr3_nt: TGTGCCAGCAGTCCGGCAGGGGGCGCATATGGCTACACCTTC
cdr3_aa: CASSPAGGAYGYTF
d_call: TRBD1
j_call: TRBJ1-2
v_call: TRBV25-1
clone_size: NA

cdr3_nt: TGTGCCAGCAGTTCGCTTGGGGGAGGAGGGGAGCAGTACTTC
cdr3_aa: CASSSLGGGGEQYF
d_call: NA
j_call: TRBJ2-7
v_call: TRBV27
clone_size: NA

cdr3_nt: TGTGCCAGCAAGTGGGGGGCGCTTGGAGGGGGCCAAGAGACCCAGTACTTC
cdr3_aa: CASKWGALGGGQETQYF
d_call: NA
j_call: TRBJ2-5
v_call: TRBV28
clone_size: NA

cdr3_nt: TGCGCCAGCAGTGAGTCTCTAGCGGGGAGATACGAGCAGTACTTC
cdr3_aa: CASSESLAGRYEQYF
d_call: TRBD2
j_call: TRBJ2-7
v_call: TRBV10-1
clone_size: NA